These 18 T cell receptor beta chains came from one sample sequenced in a study of shared clonotypes between healthy human individuals. Using immunoSEQ multiplex PCR, the repertoire was profiled, and TCRdb retains in-frame clones only, with some absent. The sample shows approximately 100,000 clones, 67% of them seen only once. The sequencing input was memory CD8+ T cells sorted from blood. The subset here: CD45RO+ cells pooled with CCR7-negative TemRA cells. The receptors were sampled from a woman aged 30 to 39 in good health.

The chain joins TRBV5-1 to TRBJ2-7; D ambiguous. The germline CDR1 and CDR2 sequences are SGHRS and YFSETQ. The CDR3 sequence is 14 residues long. The V gene lost 1 base and the J gene lost 0 bases, with 8 bases spanning the gap. In DNA, the CDR3 is TGCGCCAGCAGCTTGTCGGCCCACTCCTACGAGCAGTACTTC. Its translation is CASSLSAHSYEQYF.

The rearrangement joins TRBV27 to TRBJ2-2, with 14 nucleotides matching TRBD2. Germline V gene sequence: CDR1 MNHEY, CDR2 SMNVEV (reference sequence). This CDR3 has 16 residues. J was trimmed by 7 bases and V by 5 bases; bases with no gene match: 6. DNA of the CDR3: TGTGCCAGCAGTAAGGGACTAGCGGGAGTGGGCGGGGAGCTGTTTTTT. The encoded protein is CASSKGLAGVGGELFF.

This clone has only a few counts. The V gene is TRBV16, the J gene TRBJ1-5; unclear D gene. Trimming cost V 4 bases and J 4 bases, with 5 bases left between them. The CDR3 runs 12 residues. In germline, CDR1 is KGHSY, CDR2 FQNENV. CDR3 protein: CASSPANQPQHF. The CDR3 DNA sequence: TGTGCCAGCAGCCCGGCAAATCAGCCCCAGCATTTT.

V and J are TRBV27 and TRBJ2-3, with D possibly being TRBD1 or TRBD2 (5 bases each). Germline V gene lookup returns CDR1 MNHEY and CDR2 SMNVEV (reference sequence). This CDR3 region has 16 residues. V lost 3 bases to trimming and J lost 3 bases, with 16 bases between them. The CDR3 reads CASSLWQGVRTDTQYF. CDR3 nucleotide sequence: TGTGCCAGCAGTTTGTGGCAGGGAGTAAGGACAGATACGCAGTATTTT.

This clone was counted only a few times. The rearrangement links TRBV27 to TRBJ2-7, with 8 bases lining up with TRBD1. The CDR3 sequence is 14 residues long. The ends lost 6 bases at V and 5 bases at J; junction bases unmatched: 9. Looked up from germline, CDR1 is MNHEY and CDR2 is SMNVEV (reference sequence). CDR3 nucleotide sequence: TGTGCCAGCAGACTTCAGGACAGGGCCGACGAGCAGTACTTC. It specifies CASRLQDRADEQYF.

The chain has TRBV5-1 and TRBJ2-6, with a weak D call TRBD1 (5 bases). The germline gives CDR1 SGHRS, CDR2 YFSETQ. Trimming stripped 4 bases from V and 0 bases from J, with 17 bases between. This CDR3 contains 18 residues. The CDR3 nucleotides read TGCGCCAGCAGCCCGGAGACAGCCCTTAGCTCTGGGGCCAACGTCCTGACTTTC. Amino acids: CASSPETALSSGANVLTF.

The chain joins TRBV6-6 to TRBJ2-1; no clear D gene. V was cut by 0 bases and J by 8 bases, with 5 bases left in between. This CDR3 has 12 amino acids. The germline V gene has CDR1 MNHNY and CDR2 SVGAGI (reference sequence). DNA of the CDR3: TGTGCCAGCAGTTACTCTAGGTATGAGCAGTTCTTC. Amino acids: CASSYSRYEQFF.

The genes are TRBV27 and TRBJ1-1; no clear D gene. Germline V gives CDR1 MNHEY, CDR2 SMNVEV (reference sequence). CDR3 size: 14 residues. Trimming took off 3 bases at V and 5 bases at J, with 13 bases between the two ends. The CDR3 here is CASSLYQAGTEAFF. Here the CDR3 DNA reads TGTGCCAGCAGTTTGTACCAGGCGGGGACTGAAGCTTTCTTT.

The chain links TRBV4-1 to TRBJ2-3, with 7 bases fitting TRBD2. The CDR3 consists of 15 residues. Germline V CDR1 and CDR2: MGHRA, YSYEKL. V trimming: 1 base; J trimming: 4 bases; junction bases outside the gene matches: 5. The CDR3 protein is CASSQVAGVSDTQYF. In nucleotides, the CDR3 is TGCGCCAGCAGCCAAGTGGCGGGAGTCTCAGATACGCAGTATTTT.

The CDR3 nucleotides are TGTGCCAGCAGCGTAGGAGGGGACAGTGTGTACGAGCAGTACTTC. Encoded protein: CASSVGGDSVYEQYF. This rearrangement joins TRBV9 to TRBJ2-7, with 7 positions matching TRBD1. Trimming at V came to 0 bases and at J to 4 bases, leaving 7 bases not matched to a gene. CDR3 length: 15 residues. Looked up from germline, CDR1 is SGDLS and CDR2 is YYNGEE.

This sequence joins TRBV28 and TRBJ2-1; 8 bases line up with TRBD2. V lost 5 bases to trimming and J lost 0 bases; unmatched junction nucleotides: 21. The CDR3 is made up of 21 amino acids. Germline-derived CDR1 and CDR2 are MDHEN and SYDVKM. The DNA of the CDR3 is TGTGCCAGCAGTACTCCCTTCCGGACCGCCGGACTAGCCCGCTCCTACAATGAGCAGTTCTTC. Residues: CASSTPFRTAGLARSYNEQFF.

This clone was observed a handful of times. The chain uses TRBV30 and TRBJ2-7; D not certain. Germline-derived CDR1 and CDR2 are GTSNPN and SVGIG (reference sequence). With 0 bases removed from V and 7 bases from J, the gap between germline ends came to 7 bases. The CDR3 is made up of 11 amino acids. The CDR3 DNA sequence: TGTGCCTGGAGTGTACTGAGAGAGCAGTACTTC. Translated: CAWSVLREQYF.

This clone was picked up a small number of times. The chain uses TRBV4-1 and TRBJ2-1, with TRBD2 identical over 10 bases. The ends lost 1 base at V and 9 bases at J; junction bases unmatched: 9. The CDR3 contains 16 residues. The germline V gene encodes CDR1 MGHRA and CDR2 YSYEKL. The CDR3 bases are TGCGCCAGCAGCCAAGGGTGGTCTAGCGGGAGAGTTGAGCAGTTCTTC. This encodes CASSQGWSSGRVEQFF.

This chain joins TRBV4-1 and TRBJ1-1; no firm D call. V shed 3 bases and J shed 1 base, with 18 bases lying between them. The CDR3 has 17 residues. The germline gives CDR1 MGHRA, CDR2 YSYEKL. CDR3 DNA sequence: TGCGCCAGCAGCCATTCGTACCCGTTCTGGGGGAACACTGAAGCTTTCTTT. This translates into CASSHSYPFWGNTEAFF.

The chain couples TRBV4-1 to TRBJ2-7; D is uncertain. CDR1 MGHRA and CDR2 YSYEKL come from the germline V gene. This CDR3 spans 15 amino acids. V was clipped by 0 bases and J by 0 bases, with 9 bases between them. CDR3 DNA sequence: TGCGCCAGCAGCCAAGAGGGAAGAAGCTCCTACGAGCAGTACTTC. Its translation: CASSQEGRSSYEQYF.

This clone was seen a handful of times. V usage is TRBV25-1 and J usage is TRBJ1-4; D is possibly TRBD1 (6 bases). The CDR3 has 15 amino acids. Per the germline V gene, CDR1 is MGHDK and CDR2 is SYGVNS. V was cut by 4 bases and J by 8 bases, with 17 bases left in between. The CDR3 nucleotides are TGTGCCAGCAGTGGAATCCAGGGGTCTCGGGAAAAACTGTTTTTT. Amino acid sequence: CASSGIQGSREKLFF.

This chain links TRBV2 with TRBJ2-3; perhaps TRBD1 as D (6 bases). Germline CDR1 reads SNHLY; CDR2 reads FYNNEI. Between the trimmed V and J ends, which lost 7 bases and 6 bases, there was a span of 8 bases. There are 11 residues in the CDR3. CDR3 sequence reads: CASTQGDTQYF. CDR3 DNA sequence: TGTGCCAGCACCCAGGGGGATACGCAGTATTTT. The whole variable domain, remainder taken from reference TRBV2 and TRBJ2-3, is EPEVTQTPSHQVTQMGQEVILRCVPISNHLYFYWYRQILGQKVEFLVSFYNNEISEKSEIFDDQFSVERPDGSNFTLKIRSTKLEDSAMYFCASTQGDTQYFGPGTRLTVL.

The V call is TRBV10-3, the J call TRBJ1-2, with a tentative D call TRBD1 (5 bases). There are 11 residues in the CDR3. V lost 4 bases to trimming and J lost 6 bases, with 6 bases between them. Germline CDR1 reads ENHRY; CDR2 reads SYGVKD. The CDR3 here is CAISVGDGYTF. CDR3 bases: TGTGCCATCAGTGTGGGGGATGGCTACACCTTC.